What follows are 14 T cell receptor beta chains derived from one specimen sequenced in a study of blood T cell repertoires in COVID-19. Profiling relied on immunoSEQ multiplex PCR, and the TCRdb table lists in-frame clones only, not all of them. The sample contains about 250,000 clones, around 88% of which appear only once. The source material was PBMCs or T cells enriched from blood (not recorded which). These receptors came from a man aged 40-55 years who had recovered from COVID-19.

CDR3 region: CASSGVRETRTDTQYF. In DNA, the CDR3 is TGTGCCAGCAGTGGGGTTCGGGAGACTCGCACAGATACGCAGTATTTT. V is TRBV6-1 and J is TRBJ2-3; D might be TRBD2 (6 bases). The CDR3 loop spans 16 amino acids. The V and J ends lost 4 bases and 1 base respectively, with 15 bases between them. Germline V gene lookup returns CDR1 MNHNS and CDR2 SASEGT.

This rearrangement joins TRBV5-1 to TRBJ1-1, with no clear D. The CDR3 covers 17 residues. Germline values: CDR1 SGHRS, CDR2 YFSETQ. The V end was cut by 0 bases, the J end by 3 bases, with 18 bases between. Here the CDR3 DNA reads TGCGCCAGCAGCTTGGTACTGGGCCACACGAGGGACACTGAAGCTTTCTTT. It codes for CASSLVLGHTRDTEAFF.

The chain is built from TRBV9 and TRBJ2-7, with D possibly TRBD1 on 6 matching bases. CDR3 length: 16 amino acids. Germline V gene lookup returns CDR1 SGDLS and CDR2 YYNGEE. V lost 0 bases and J lost 4, with 17 bases in between. Written as DNA, the CDR3 is TGTGCCAGCAGCGTAGGTGGGGGCCAGGGATTTTACGAGCAGTACTTC. This sequence encodes CASSVGGGQGFYEQYF.

The chain links TRBV11-3 to TRBJ2-7; D perhaps matches TRBD1 (6 bases). V lost 5 bases and J 2 bases, leaving 13 bases between the germline ends. Germline-derived CDR1 and CDR2 are SGHNT and YENEEA. CDR3 length: 14 amino acids. For the CDR3, the DNA is TGTGCCAGCAGCCACTACAGGGTACCCTACGAGCAGTACTTC. This translates into CASSHYRVPYEQYF.

The chain couples TRBV2 to TRBJ1-2; TRBD1 aligns across 8 bases. The CDR3 extends over 19 amino acids. Germline trimming cut 4 bases from V and 0 bases from J; bases unmatched to any gene: 16. Per the germline V gene, CDR1 is SNHLY and CDR2 is FYNNEI. The DNA of the CDR3 is TGTGCCAGCAGTGCCTCGGACAGGGAATTTTTGCGGGCTAACTATGGCTACACCTTC. This sequence encodes CASSASDREFLRANYGYTF.

This chain links TRBV11-1 with TRBJ2-5; no clear D gene. Trimming took 4 bases from V and 4 from J, leaving 7 bases between them. This CDR3 region has 12 residues. CDR1 SGHAT and CDR2 FQDESV come from the germline V gene (reference sequence). This CDR3 reads CASSSNRETQYF. The DNA of the CDR3 is TGTGCCAGCAGCTCTAATCGAGAGACCCAGTACTTC.

The chain uses TRBV5-1 and TRBJ2-7, with 8 bases matching TRBD2. This CDR3 has 17 amino acids. The V and J ends lost 4 bases and 2 bases, in that order; junction bases with no gene match: 14. CDR1 SGHRS and CDR2 YFSETQ come from the germline V gene. In nucleotides, the CDR3 is TGCGCCAGCAGCCCCGTAGCGGGGACACCCTTAACCTACGAGCAGTACTTC. This encodes CASSPVAGTPLTYEQYF.

For the CDR3, the DNA is TGTGCCAGCTCACCGGGACAGGGAGGATCACCCCTCCACTTT. As protein: CASSPGQGGSPLHF. The gene calls are TRBV18 and TRBJ1-6, with 9 positions matching TRBD1. The V segment lost 3 bases and the J segment 10 bases; nucleotides outside the gene matches: 4. The CDR3 sequence is 14 residues long. The V gene's germline CDR1 is KGHSH and CDR2 LQKENI.

This chain connects TRBV19 to TRBJ1-1, with D unclear. Trimming left V 4 bases short and J 0 bases short, with 6 bases between. The CDR3 consists of 13 residues. The germline CDR1 and CDR2 sequences are LNHDA and SQIVND (reference sequence). CDR3 coding DNA: TGTGCCAGTAGTACAAGCATGAACACTGAAGCTTTCTTT. Translated, it gives CASSTSMNTEAFF.

The chain couples TRBV29-1 to TRBJ1-2; maybe TRBD1 (6 bases). Germline CDR1 is SQVTM and CDR2 is ANQGSEA. The CDR3 runs to 15 residues. Between the trimmed V and J ends, which lost 0 bases and 4 bases, there was a span of 15 bases. The CDR3 DNA follows: TGCAGCGTTGAAGACCACGGCGGGGGGCCCTATGGCTACACCTTC. This encodes CSVEDHGGGPYGYTF.

V gene TRBV18 combines with J gene TRBJ2-2; 10 bases are a match to TRBD2. V lost 2 bases and J lost 2; bases outside the gene matches: 11. The CDR3 length is 19 residues. Germline lookup yields CDR1 KGHSH and CDR2 LQKENI. The CDR3 spells CASSPISLAGAINTGELFF. DNA for the CDR3: TGTGCCAGCTCACCAATCAGTCTAGCGGGGGCCATAAACACCGGGGAGCTGTTTTTT. Supplemented by reference TRBV18 and TRBJ2-2, the full variable domain reads NAGVMQNPRHLVRRRGQEARLRCSPMKGHSHVYWYRQLPEEGLKFMVYLQKENIIDESGMPKERFSAEFPKEGPSILRIQQVVRGDSAAYFCASSPISLAGAINTGELFFGEGSRLTVL.

In its sample, this clone was seen a few times. The chain couples TRBV6-1 to TRBJ2-7, with 7 nucleotides matching TRBD1. The germline gives CDR1 MNHNS, CDR2 SASEGT. V shed 3 bases, J shed 3 bases, and the junction held 5 bases outside the gene matches. The CDR3 contains 14 residues. In nucleotides, the CDR3 is TGTGCCAGCAGTGAGGACAGGATAATCTACGAGCAGTACTTC. Translated, it gives CASSEDRIIYEQYF.

This rearrangement joins TRBV27 to TRBJ1-2; D may be TRBD1 (6 bases). The CDR3 spans 16 residues. Germline values: CDR1 MNHEY, CDR2 SMNVEV (reference sequence). V was clipped by 6 bases and J by 0 bases, with 17 bases between them. CDR3 bases: TGTGCCAGCAGGGGGGCTTTACGGACGGCTAACTATGGCTACACCTTC. Encoded protein: CASRGALRTANYGYTF.

The chain employs TRBV28 and TRBJ2-5; 8 bases are shared with TRBD2. Germline V CDR1 and CDR2: MDHEN, SYDVKM. The length of the CDR3 is 15 residues. V lost 2 bases to trimming and J lost 1 base; unmatched junction nucleotides: 3. This chain's CDR3 is CASSLLAGIQETQYF. Written as DNA, the CDR3 is TGTGCCAGCAGTTTACTAGCGGGTATCCAAGAGACCCAGTACTTC.